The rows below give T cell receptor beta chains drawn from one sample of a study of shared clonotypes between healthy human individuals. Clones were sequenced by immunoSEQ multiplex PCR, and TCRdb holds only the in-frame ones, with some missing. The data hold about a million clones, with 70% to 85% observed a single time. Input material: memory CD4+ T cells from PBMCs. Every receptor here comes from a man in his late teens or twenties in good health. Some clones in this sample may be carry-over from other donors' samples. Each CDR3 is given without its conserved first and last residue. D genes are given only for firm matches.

CDR3aa: ASSLFQGRESY
d_gene: -
v_gene: TRBV5-6
j_gene: TRBJ2-7

CDR3aa: ASSSLSGPSTDTQY
d_gene: TRBD2
v_gene: TRBV7-2
j_gene: TRBJ2-3

CDR3aa: AWGSLARDEQF
d_gene: -
v_gene: TRBV30
j_gene: TRBJ2-1

CDR3aa: ASTFRETQY
d_gene: -
v_gene: TRBV2
j_gene: TRBJ2-5

CDR3aa: ASSAVVPAETQY
d_gene: -
v_gene: TRBV6-5
j_gene: TRBJ2-5

CDR3aa: ASSGRPGAQETQY
d_gene: -
v_gene: TRBV2
j_gene: TRBJ2-5

CDR3aa: ASSPRAVAGVYEQF
d_gene: TRBD2
v_gene: TRBV7-3
j_gene: TRBJ2-1

CDR3aa: ASSATGGNTGELF
d_gene: TRBD1
v_gene: TRBV10-2
j_gene: TRBJ2-2

CDR3aa: ATSSLVGQY
d_gene: -
v_gene: TRBV15
j_gene: TRBJ2-7

CDR3aa: ASTRKGALYEQY
d_gene: TRBD1
v_gene: TRBV5-8
j_gene: TRBJ2-7

CDR3aa: ASSEGKGGNQPQH
d_gene: -
v_gene: TRBV2
j_gene: TRBJ1-5

CDR3aa: ASSWSSGRNGEQY
d_gene: TRBD2
v_gene: TRBV2
j_gene: TRBJ2-7

CDR3aa: ASSLEAHTEAF
d_gene: -
v_gene: TRBV5-1
j_gene: TRBJ1-1

CDR3aa: ASSLLLGGLTDTQY
d_gene: -
v_gene: TRBV5-4
j_gene: TRBJ2-3

CDR3aa: ASSLVQRAGGGETQY
d_gene: TRBD2
v_gene: TRBV7-9
j_gene: TRBJ2-5

CDR3aa: ASSLEGRDRGNRNIQY
d_gene: TRBD1
v_gene: TRBV11-2
j_gene: TRBJ2-4

CDR3aa: ASSLGREDGNIQY
d_gene: TRBD2
v_gene: TRBV6-5
j_gene: TRBJ2-4

CDR3aa: ASSSPTGWEYNYGYT
d_gene: TRBD1
v_gene: TRBV5-4
j_gene: TRBJ1-2

CDR3aa: AISENSRNTGELF
d_gene: -
v_gene: TRBV10-3
j_gene: TRBJ2-2

CDR3aa: ASSLGPGDHQPQH
d_gene: -
v_gene: TRBV5-6
j_gene: TRBJ1-5

CDR3aa: ASSLGTGNGYT
d_gene: TRBD1
v_gene: TRBV5-1
j_gene: TRBJ1-2

CDR3aa: ASSRDRASGNTIY
d_gene: TRBD1
v_gene: TRBV27
j_gene: TRBJ1-3

CDR3aa: ASSLSRYNEQF
d_gene: -
v_gene: TRBV11-3
j_gene: TRBJ2-1

CDR3aa: ASSIEGGQPQH
d_gene: -
v_gene: TRBV19
j_gene: TRBJ1-5

CDR3aa: SVERGVGTEAF
d_gene: -
v_gene: TRBV29-1
j_gene: TRBJ1-1

CDR3aa: ASSYSGTSTDTQY
d_gene: TRBD2
v_gene: TRBV5-4
j_gene: TRBJ2-3